Below are 15 T cell receptor beta chains sequenced from a single sample in a study of CD8 T cells in ankylosing spondylitis. TCRdb called the 5' RACE reads again in MiXCR, with one record for every CDR3 protein. In the table there are hundreds of thousands of distinct CDR3 sequences, roughly 20% of which are singletons. The sequenced sample was blood, either unsorted or a sorted T cell fraction (not recorded which). These receptors all come from a male donor with ankylosing spondylitis or in good health (not recorded which).

The chain recombines TRBV20-1 with TRBJ2-5; D remains unclear. Trimming cost V 6 bases and J 4 bases, with 15 bases left between them. Germline CDR1 and CDR2: DFQATT and SNEGSKA (reference sequence). The CDR3 has 13 residues. CDR3 in DNA: TGCAGTGCAACCCCTAGTAAGGGAGAGACCCAGTACTTC. Translation gives CSATPSKGETQYF.

This chain uses TRBV6-5 with TRBJ2-5, with D uncertain. Per germline, CDR1 MNHEY and CDR2 SVGAGI. V was trimmed by 2 bases and J by 5 bases, leaving 9 bases between them. The CDR3 is 13 residues long. The CDR3 loop is CASSYSGVETQYF. CDR3 nucleotide sequence: TGTGCCAGCAGTTACAGTGGGGTGGAGACCCAGTACTTC.

The genes are TRBV6-5 and TRBJ1-5; weak D call: TRBD1 (5 bases). The CDR3 covers 16 residues. V shed 3 bases and J shed 7 bases, with 19 bases lying between them. CDR1 is MNHEY, CDR2 SVGAGI, per germline. The CDR3 bases are TGTGCCAGCAGTTATGGGAATGGACACAATGGACAGCCCCAGCATTTT. Translation gives CASSYGNGHNGQPQHF.

V and J are TRBV10-3 and TRBJ2-7; D gene ambiguous. V was clipped by 3 bases and J by 5 bases, with 5 bases between them. Germline CDR1 reads ENHRY; CDR2 reads SYGVKD. The CDR3 contains 11 residues. The chain's CDR3 is CAISEGHEQYV. Written as DNA, the CDR3 is TGTGCCATCAGTGAAGGACACGAGCAGTACGTC.

This clonotype turned up a few times. This chain links TRBV20-1 with TRBJ2-1; TRBD1 matches at 7 bases. Trimming took 4 bases from V and 8 from J; bases not matched to a gene: 11. Germline V CDR1 and CDR2: DFQATT, SNEGSKA (reference sequence). The CDR3 loop spans 14 amino acids. CDR3 residues: CSAIAIQGDDEQFF. CDR3 bases: TGCAGTGCTATAGCTATTCAGGGGGACGATGAGCAGTTCTTC.

The CDR3: CATSGTRPDTQYF. In nucleotides, the CDR3 is TGTGCCACCAGTGGGACAAGGCCAGATACGCAGTATTTT. The rearrangement uses TRBV24-1 and TRBJ2-3; D may be TRBD1 (5 bases). This CDR3 spans 13 amino acids. The germline V and J ends were trimmed by 5 bases and 4 bases, with 9 bases remaining between them. Germline CDR1 and CDR2: KGHDR and SFDVKD.

J is TRBJ1-2 and V is TRBV6-1; possibly TRBD1 for D (6 bases). Germline CDR1 MNHNS, CDR2 SASEGT. The CDR3 sequence is 14 residues long. V lost 6 bases and J lost 4, with 15 bases in between. DNA of the CDR3: TGTGCCAGCAGACCCCGGACAGAGTCCTATGGCTACACCTTC. Protein product: CASRPRTESYGYTF.

DNA of the CDR3: TGCAGTGCTAGAGAATTCACAGGGAGGGAAACTGAAGCTTTCTTT. It codes for CSAREFTGRETEAFF. V gene TRBV20-1 combines with J gene TRBJ1-1; tentatively, D is TRBD1 (6 bases). V lost 0 bases to trimming and J lost 5 bases, with 16 bases between them. Germline CDR1 reads DFQATT; CDR2 reads SNEGSKA (reference sequence). The CDR3 has 15 residues.

The V call is TRBV6-1, the J call TRBJ2-4, with TRBD1 identical over 7 bases. The trim removed 6 bases at V and 1 base at J, leaving 3 bases unmatched. This CDR3 comprises 14 residues. Germline V gene data show CDR1 as MNHNS and CDR2 as SASEGT. CDR3 sequence: CASSRGQAKNIQYF. The CDR3 DNA follows: TGTGCCAGCAGCCGGGGACAGGCCAAAAACATTCAGTACTTC.

The V gene is TRBV27, the J gene TRBJ1-3; no definite D call. Germline V lookup: CDR1 MNHEY, CDR2 SMNVEV (reference sequence). V gave up 4 bases and J gave up 2 bases, with 12 bases separating them. The CDR3 spans 15 residues. CDR3 DNA sequence: TGTGCCAGCAGTTCCTCTCGGGTAGCTGGAAACACCATATATTTT. Amino acid sequence: CASSSSRVAGNTIYF.

This clonotype showed up many times. This chain links TRBV5-1 with TRBJ2-3; no reliable D call. V lost 1 base to trimming and J lost 2 bases, with 8 bases between them. The CDR3 is 14 residues long. CDR1 and CDR2 from the germline V gene are SGHRS and YFSETQ. CDR3 protein: CASSLIETTDTQYF. DNA for the CDR3: TGCGCCAGCAGCTTGATAGAAACCACAGATACGCAGTATTTT.

The chain is built from TRBV9 and TRBJ1-5; the match to TRBD1 covers 10 bases. Per the germline V gene, CDR1 is SGDLS and CDR2 is YYNGEE. This CDR3 spans 15 amino acids. With 0 bases clipped from V and 7 bases from J, the junction kept 4 bases outside the gene matches. The CDR3 loop reads CASSVDGTGAQPQHF. The DNA of the CDR3 is TGTGCCAGCAGCGTAGATGGGACAGGGGCCCAGCCCCAGCATTTT.

This clonotype appeared a few times. The V and J genes are TRBV28 and TRBJ1-5, with 9 bases aligning to TRBD1. The CDR3 sequence is 14 residues long. The V gene end was trimmed by 6 bases and the J gene end by 7 bases; junction bases not matched to a gene: 7. Germline V gene lookup returns CDR1 MDHEN and CDR2 SYDVKM. CDR3 amino acids: CASRTGGAGQPQHF. The CDR3, as DNA: TGTGCCAGCAGAACAGGGGGCGCGGGGCAGCCCCAGCATTTT.

This clonotype was detected a few times. The rearrangement joins TRBV29-1 to TRBJ1-6, with 7 bases that match TRBD1. The CDR3 has 13 amino acids. Germline V gene sequence: CDR1 SQVTM, CDR2 ANQGSEA. Unmatched junction bases numbered 8, after V lost 5 bases and J lost 10 bases. The CDR3, as DNA: TGCAGCGTTTCCACAGGGGTTGGATCACCCCTCCACTTT. Its protein product is CSVSTGVGSPLHF.

This clonotype came up many times. V gene TRBV12-3 or TRBV12-4 combines with J gene TRBJ2-5; D is unresolved. V shed 3 bases and J shed 7 bases, with 6 bases lying between them. This CDR3 region has 11 residues. Written as DNA, the CDR3 is TGTGCCAGCAGTTTGGTGGGGACCCAGTACTTC. Encoded protein: CASSLVGTQYF.